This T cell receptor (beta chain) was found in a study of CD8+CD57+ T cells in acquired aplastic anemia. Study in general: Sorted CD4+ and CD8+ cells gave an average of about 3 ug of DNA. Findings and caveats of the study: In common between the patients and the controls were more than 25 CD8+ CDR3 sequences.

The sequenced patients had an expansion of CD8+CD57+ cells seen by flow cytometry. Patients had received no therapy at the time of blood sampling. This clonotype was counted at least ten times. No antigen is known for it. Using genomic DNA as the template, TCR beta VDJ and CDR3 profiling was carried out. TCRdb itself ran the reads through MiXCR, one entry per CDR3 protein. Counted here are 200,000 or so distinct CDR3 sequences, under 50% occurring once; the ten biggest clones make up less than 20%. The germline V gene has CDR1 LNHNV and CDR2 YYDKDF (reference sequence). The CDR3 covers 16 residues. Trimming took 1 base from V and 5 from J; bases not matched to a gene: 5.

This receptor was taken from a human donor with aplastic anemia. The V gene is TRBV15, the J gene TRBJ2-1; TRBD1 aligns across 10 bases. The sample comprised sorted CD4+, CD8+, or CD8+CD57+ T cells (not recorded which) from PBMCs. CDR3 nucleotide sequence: TGTGCCACCAGCAGAGGCGGGGGGACAGGGGACAATGAGCAGTTCTTC. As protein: CATSRGGGTGDNEQFF.